This T cell receptor beta chain was retrieved from a study of blood T cell repertoires in COVID-19. In the study overall: COVID-19 samples from acute and convalescent phases originated in the United States, Italy and Spain.

Assay: immunoSEQ multiplex PCR; the TCRdb copy retains only in-frame clones and omits some. In the table there are about 53,000 clones, about 87% of which are singletons. Trimming removed 5 bases from V and 1 base from J, with 8 bases in between. This CDR3 spans 14 amino acids. Germline-derived CDR1 and CDR2 are LNHDA and SQIVND (reference sequence). The TCR comes from a man aged 50 to 59 with acute or convalescent COVID-19. The V call is TRBV19, the J call TRBJ2-2; D is ambiguous. The sequenced sample was peripheral blood. The CDR3 region is CASSFSGNTGELFF. Here the CDR3 DNA reads TGTGCCAGTAGTTTTTCCGGGAACACCGGGGAGCTGTTTTTT.